This T cell receptor (beta chain) originates from a study of blood T cells in healthy people across ages. Primed by a sample-barcoded 5' primer and a J-beta primer mix, a second PCR proceeded for 7 to 11 cycles. One entry per CDR3 protein results from TCRdb running MiXCR on the 5' RACE reads. The table shows about 1 million distinct CDR3 sequences, with 20% to 25% occurring only once. CDR1 is SEHNR, CDR2 FQNEAQ, per germline (reference sequence). The CDR3 has 14 residues. The V end was cut by 1 base, the J end by 7 bases, with 13 bases between. This sample was shared with a second study, whose subject was T cells of mothers and their children. According to that study: Material was donated by three healthy Caucasian mothers and their six children.

The chain links TRBV7-9 to TRBJ1-1, with D possibly TRBD1 on 5 matching bases. This receptor was identified in a girl aged 2 to 9 in good health. The material sequenced was blood. The CDR3 here is CASSLELGVIEAFF. CDR3 nucleotides: TGTGCCAGCAGCTTAGAATTGGGGGTTATTGAAGCTTTCTTT. The full variable domain, completed using reference TRBV7-9 and TRBJ1-1, is DTGVSQNPRHKITKRGQNVTFRCDPISEHNRLYWYRQTLGQGPEFLTYFQNEAQLEKSRLLSDRFSAERPKGSFSTLEIQRTEQGDSAMYLCASSLELGVIEAFFGQGTRLTVV.